The 2 T cell receptor beta chains below come from one sample, sequenced in a study of shared clonotypes between healthy human individuals. CD45RO-negative CD8 cells positively selected for CCR7 made up the naive population, which excluded terminally differentiated effector memory CD45RA+ cells. The repertoire was sequenced with immunoSEQ multiplex PCR; TCRdb's copy has only in-frame clones and lacks some. Of approximately 2,000,000 clones in the sample, 80% to 95% are singletons; the top ten hold around 1.7%. The source material was naive CD8+ T cells from PBMCs. The receptors here all came from a young man in good health. Some clones in this sample may be carry-over from other donors' samples.

The count of this clone is one. The chain uses TRBV4-3 and TRBJ1-2; TRBD1 might be the D (5 bases). V lost 0 bases and J lost 4, with 12 bases in between. Germline V gene sequence: CDR1 LGHNA, CDR2 YSLEER. This CDR3 has 15 amino acids. The chain's CDR3 is CASSQDSEGSYGYTF. DNA of the CDR3: TGCGCCAGCAGCCAAGATTCCGAGGGGAGCTATGGCTACACCTTC.

The chain joins TRBV29-1 to TRBJ2-2, with D possibly matching TRBD1 (6 bases). Between the trimmed V and J ends, which lost 4 bases and 4 bases, there was a span of 25 bases. CDR3 length equals 18 residues. Germline V CDR1 and CDR2: SQVTM, ANQGSEA. This chain's CDR3 is CSVGSPIGGYSGTGELFF. The CDR3, as DNA: TGCAGCGTTGGTTCCCCGATAGGGGGTTATAGTGGCACCGGGGAGCTGTTTTTT.